This T cell receptor (beta chain) comes out of a study of sequential checkpoint blockade in melanoma. Background on the study: Arm A got nivolumab then ipilimumab; arm B the reverse, 1:1. Each arm's sequence ended with maintenance nivolumab.

Stated treatment: randomized to nivolumab then ipilimumab (arm A) or the reverse (arm B). No patient had prior DNA-damaging chemotherapy. Live CD3+CD8+ CD19− CD56− cells were sorted from PBMCs. The repertoire was sequenced with immunoSEQ multiplex PCR; TCRdb's copy has only in-frame clones and lacks some. The table records about 40,000 clones, more than 80% of them present only once. This CDR3 contains 14 residues. Germline V gene data show CDR1 as SGDLS and CDR2 as YYNGEE. Trimming took 0 bases from V and 5 from J, leaving 11 bases between them. The sample was CD8+ T cells sorted from blood (inferred from file names), taken from a patient given nivolumab and ipilimumab in sequence. The J gene is TRBJ2-5, the V gene TRBV9; D is undetermined. The TCR was taken from a human donor with melanoma. The CDR3 nucleotides read TGTGCCAGCAGCGTAGCGGGTAGCCAGGAGACCCAGTACTTC. Amino acids: CASSVAGSQETQYF.